Below are 27 T cell receptor beta chains sequenced from a single sample in a study of a mutant IDH1 vaccine in newly diagnosed glioma. Time point noted: baseline, week 1 (first vaccination visit). Sample treatment: pre-vaccination baseline after standard-of-care therapy. Here immunoSEQ multiplex PCR was the method, and the copy in TCRdb shows in-frame clones only, minus some. In the table there are tens of thousands of clones, 60% to 85% of which are singletons. Sequencing used PBMCs, obtained from a glioma patient treated with radiotherapy, temozolomide or both. The receptors derive from a man between 50 and 59 years old with glioma.

This clone has only a few counts. The chain recombines TRBV4-3 with TRBJ1-1; D is undetermined. Trimming cost V 0 bases and J 0 bases, with 8 bases left between them. The CDR3 spans 15 residues. CDR1 LGHNA and CDR2 YSLEER come from the germline V gene. CDR3 nucleotide sequence: TGCGCCAGCAGCCAAGAGAGGTCTGTGAACACTGAAGCTTTCTTT. This gives the protein CASSQERSVNTEAFF.

Written as DNA, the CDR3 is TGCGCCAGTGCCAGGGGGGATGACTATGGCTACACCTTC. Protein: CASARGDDYGYTF. V gene TRBV5-1 combines with J gene TRBJ1-2; 7 bases align to TRBD1. After removal of 8 bases from V and 3 bases from J, the junction contained 7 bases not matched to a gene. This CDR3 has 13 residues. Germline-derived CDR1 and CDR2 are SGHRS and YFSETQ.

The chain combines TRBV7-2 with TRBJ2-1; D not resolved. There are 16 residues in the CDR3. Trimming took off 3 bases at V and 5 bases at J, with 17 bases between the two ends. Germline loops: CDR1 SGHTA, CDR2 FQGNSA. The CDR3 DNA reads TGTGCCAGCAGCTTCCTCGGGCTACTGTTTGACAATGAGCAGTTCTTC. Translation gives CASSFLGLLFDNEQFF.

The V call is TRBV6-1, the J call TRBJ2-5, with TRBD1 identical over 10 bases. CDR3 size: 16 residues. CDR1 and CDR2 (germline): MNHNS, SASEGT. With 2 bases clipped from V and 5 bases from J, the junction kept 8 bases outside the gene matches. CDR3 residues: CASSEMRDRGLETQYF. CDR3 nucleotides: TGTGCCAGCAGTGAAATGAGAGACAGGGGGCTGGAGACCCAGTACTTC.

A single count supports this clone. V is TRBV7-9 and J is TRBJ1-5, with D perhaps TRBD1 (6 bases). The germline CDR1 and CDR2 sequences are SEHNR and FQNEAQ (reference sequence). The CDR3 extends over 14 amino acids. Trimming pared 2 bases from V and 5 bases from J, leaving 10 bases between. The CDR3 loop reads CASSLRGPDQPQHF. CDR3 in DNA: TGTGCCAGCAGCTTACGGGGGCCCGATCAGCCCCAGCATTTT.

The chain recombines TRBV2 with TRBJ1-1; D perhaps matches TRBD1 (5 bases). The V and J ends lost 3 bases and 7 bases respectively, with 18 bases between them. Germline CDR1 and CDR2: SNHLY and FYNNEI. This CDR3 has 15 residues. CDR3 in amino acids: CASSETDKLGVEAFF. CDR3 coding DNA: TGTGCCAGCAGTGAGACCGACAAATTGGGGGTTGAAGCTTTCTTT.

This chain joins TRBV9 and TRBJ1-4; D call uncertain. The germline CDR1 and CDR2 sequences are SGDLS and YYNGEE. Trimming took off 0 bases at V and 7 bases at J, with 10 bases between the two ends. The CDR3 extends over 14 amino acids. The CDR3 loop reads CASSVVPASEKLFF. CDR3 DNA: TGTGCCAGCAGCGTAGTTCCGGCGAGTGAAAAACTGTTTTTT.

The gene calls are TRBV7-2 and TRBJ2-7, with TRBD2 matching 7 bases. CDR3 length: 13 residues. After removal of 1 base from V and 6 bases from J, the junction contained 3 bases not matched to a gene. CDR1 and CDR2 from the germline V gene are SGHTA and FQGNSA. CDR3 in DNA: TGTGCCAGCAGCTTAGGCGGGGGAGCCGAGCAGTACTTC. Translation: CASSLGGGAEQYF.

The V gene is TRBV7-8, the J gene TRBJ2-5, with D perhaps matching TRBD2 (6 bases). Germline V gives CDR1 SGHVS, CDR2 FQNEAQ. This CDR3 has 14 amino acids. V lost 7 bases and J 1 base, leaving 13 bases between the germline ends. DNA of the CDR3: TGTGCCAGCAACCACCGGGACTCCCAAGAGACCCAGTACTTC. The encoded protein is CASNHRDSQETQYF.

The chain uses TRBV6-6 and TRBJ1-5; unclear D gene. The CDR3 has 13 residues. CDR1 and CDR2 (germline): MNHNY, SVGAGI (reference sequence). The V end was cut by 6 bases, the J end by 1 base, with 7 bases between. The CDR3 nucleotides read TGTGCCAGCAGCTCTATGAGCAATCAGCCCCAGCATTTT. Its protein is CASSSMSNQPQHF.

The chain couples TRBV4-2 to TRBJ2-5; TRBD1 might be the D (6 bases). The germline V gene encodes CDR1 LGHNA and CDR2 YNFKEQ. CDR3 size: 15 residues. V lost 2 bases, J lost 0 bases, and 10 bases lay in between. CDR3 in amino acids: CASSQFRDNQETQYF. The CDR3 coding sequence is TGTGCCAGCAGCCAATTCCGGGACAACCAAGAGACCCAGTACTTC.

This clone came up once. The CDR3 region is CASMSQGAVRRGNEQFF. CDR3 bases: TGTGCCAGTATGAGCCAGGGGGCGGTAAGAAGAGGCAATGAGCAGTTCTTC. The chain combines TRBV19 with TRBJ2-1; TRBD1 agrees at 8 bases. In germline, CDR1 is LNHDA, CDR2 SQIVND (reference sequence). V lost 7 bases and J lost 6; bases outside the gene matches: 17. This CDR3 comprises 17 residues.

This chain uses TRBV5-1 with TRBJ1-1; no definite D call. Germline-derived CDR1 and CDR2 are SGHRS and YFSETQ. V shed 7 bases and J shed 0 bases, with 7 bases lying between them. The CDR3 runs to 12 residues. The CDR3 region is CASGGLNTEAFF. CDR3 sequence (DNA): TGCGCCAGCGGAGGTCTGAACACTGAAGCTTTCTTT.

V usage is TRBV2 and J usage is TRBJ1-1, with unresolved D. There are 12 residues in the CDR3. The germline V gene encodes CDR1 SNHLY and CDR2 FYNNEI. Trimming removed 2 bases from V and 1 base from J, with 2 bases in between. The CDR3 bases are TGTGCCAGCAGTGAACCGAACACTGAAGCTTTCTTT. This codes for CASSEPNTEAFF.

The V call is TRBV19, the J call TRBJ2-3; possible D gene TRBD1, 6 bases. The CDR3 is 13 residues long. Looked up from germline, CDR1 is LNHDA and CDR2 is SQIVND (reference sequence). Trimming removed 6 bases from V and 3 bases from J, with 10 bases in between. CDR3 in DNA: TGTGCCAGTAGGATACAGGGTACAGATACGCAGTATTTT. This sequence encodes CASRIQGTDTQYF.

This chain links TRBV5-6 with TRBJ1-2; unclear D gene. Trimming stripped 0 bases from V and 7 bases from J, with 16 bases between. The CDR3 runs to 15 residues. Germline V lookup: CDR1 SGHDT, CDR2 YYEEEE. Here the CDR3 reads CASSLVGVIGAGYTF. The CDR3 nucleotides read TGTGCCAGCAGCTTGGTCGGAGTGATTGGCGCTGGCTACACCTTC. Looking up the rest from reference TRBV5-6 and TRBJ1-2 gives the full variable domain: DAGVTQSPTHLIKTRGQQVTLRCSPKSGHDTVSWYQQALGQGPQFIFQYYEEEERQRGNFPDRFSGHQFPNYSSELNVNALLLGDSALYLCASSLVGVIGAGYTFGSGTRLTVV.

This clone came up many times. The CDR3: CASSQKGSLGTDTQYF. The CDR3 nucleotides read TGCGCCAGCAGCCAAAAAGGGAGCCTCGGGACAGATACGCAGTATTTT. The V and J genes are TRBV4-1 and TRBJ2-3; TRBD2 is a possible D gene (5 bases). CDR3 length equals 16 residues. Deletions cut 2 bases from V and 3 bases from J, with 15 bases between. Germline V gene lookup returns CDR1 MGHRA and CDR2 YSYEKL.

Here the CDR3 reads CASSEYGKAATEAFF. The CDR3 DNA sequence: TGTGCCAGCAGTGAATATGGAAAGGCCGCTACTGAAGCTTTCTTT. This chain connects TRBV25-1 to TRBJ1-1; unclear D gene. Germline CDR1 reads MGHDK; CDR2 reads SYGVNS. The CDR3 is 15 amino acids. V gave up 0 bases and J gave up 5 bases, with 13 bases separating them.

This clone was counted only a few times. V is TRBV2 and J is TRBJ2-1, with D possibly TRBD1 on 6 matching bases. Germline V gene lookup returns CDR1 SNHLY and CDR2 FYNNEI. CDR3 length equals 16 residues. Trimming cost V 0 bases and J 2 bases, with 11 bases left between them. Here the CDR3 reads CASSEARTATYNEQFF. DNA of the CDR3: TGTGCCAGCAGTGAAGCAAGGACAGCTACCTACAATGAGCAGTTCTTC. Variable domain in full (rest from reference TRBV2 and TRBJ2-1): EPEVTQTPSHQVTQMGQEVILRCVPISNHLYFYWYRQILGQKVEFLVSFYNNEISEKSEIFDDQFSVERPDGSNFTLKIRSTKLEDSAMYFCASSEARTATYNEQFFGPGTRLTVL.

The chain has TRBV4-1 and TRBJ2-7, with D uncertain. Germline CDR1 and CDR2: MGHRA and YSYEKL. CDR3 length: 12 residues. V shed 0 bases and J shed 7 bases, with 7 bases lying between them. This CDR3 reads CASSQDGREQYF. Written as DNA, the CDR3 is TGCGCCAGCAGCCAAGACGGTAGGGAGCAGTACTTC.

The rearrangement joins TRBV9 to TRBJ1-3; a possible D gene is TRBD1 (5 bases). The CDR3 is 15 amino acids. V was trimmed by 2 bases and J by 4 bases, leaving 13 bases between them. Germline V CDR1 and CDR2: SGDLS, YYNGEE. This chain's CDR3 is CASSVGGEPGNTIYF. The CDR3 DNA follows: TGTGCCAGCAGCGTCGGGGGTGAACCCGGAAACACCATATATTTT.

In its sample, this clone was seen a few times. The V gene is TRBV7-2, the J gene TRBJ1-3, with TRBD1 identical over 8 bases. The CDR3 length is 16 residues. CDR1 is SGHTA and CDR2 is FQGNSA in the germline V gene. The trim removed 5 bases at V and 0 bases at J, leaving 6 bases unmatched. The CDR3 loop is CASSRDRNYSGNTIYF. The DNA of the CDR3 is TGTGCCAGCAGCCGGGACAGGAACTACTCTGGAAACACCATATATTTT.

The rearrangement links TRBV10-3 to TRBJ1-5; D is uncertain. The V gene's germline CDR1 is ENHRY and CDR2 SYGVKD. V was pared by 6 bases and J by 0 bases, with 6 bases between. The CDR3 sequence is 13 residues long. As DNA, the CDR3 is TGTGCCATCAGAGCAAGTAGCAATCAGCCCCAGCATTTT. Translating it yields CAIRASSNQPQHF.

Points on this clone: One end of the junction varies from germline; a read error may be responsible. The chain joins TRBV29-1 to TRBJ1-2; the D gene is possibly TRBD1 (5 bases). The CDR3 consists of 13 residues. Germline CDR1 reads SQVTM; CDR2 reads ANQGSEA. CDR3 sequence reads: CSAADGWDYDYTF. For the CDR3, the DNA is TGCAGCGCCGCGGATGGGTGGGACTATGACTACACCTTC.

This clone has a handful of counts. CDR3 in DNA: TGTGCCAGCAGTCCCGGGACCGGTAATTCACCCCTCCACTTT. Amino acid sequence: CASSPGTGNSPLHF. The chain has TRBV6-5 and TRBJ1-6; tentatively, D is TRBD1 (5 bases). Germline CDR1 reads MNHEY; CDR2 reads SVGAGI. Between the trimmed V and J ends, which lost 5 bases and 6 bases, there was a span of 11 bases. The CDR3 runs to 14 residues.

This chain links TRBV29-1 with TRBJ2-7; TRBD1 aligns across 7 bases. The germline CDR1 and CDR2 sequences are SQVTM and ANQGSEA. The CDR3 is 13 residues long. V was pared by 3 bases and J by 2 bases, with 4 bases of the junction left unmatched. The CDR3 nucleotides are TGCAGCGTTGACGAACAGGGGACCTACGAGCAGTACTTC. Residues: CSVDEQGTYEQYF.

This clone was detected once. The chain is built from TRBV30 and TRBJ1-3; D unresolved. Germline lookup yields CDR1 GTSNPN and CDR2 SVGIG (reference sequence). V was cut by 1 base and J by 3 bases, with 7 bases left in between. CDR3 length equals 13 residues. The CDR3 DNA sequence: TGTGCCTGGAGTGGAGGGCTTGGAAACACCATATATTTT. This gives the protein CAWSGGLGNTIYF.